This TCR beta chain was observed in a study of cytomegalovirus exposure and HLA in healthy donors. General study results and limits: The tendency of first-cohort TCR clusters to co-occur in the 95 to 150 validation repertoires was the finding of a later analysis. As was reported, the classifier diagnosed cytomegalovirus status with high specificity and sensitivity.

Worth noting for this clone: Its antigen is unidentified.

Method: immunoSEQ multiplex PCR; TCRdb's copy keeps in-frame clones and lacks some. The table has tens of thousands of clones, roughly 92% seen once. The germline V gene has CDR1 LGHNA and CDR2 YSLEER. J was trimmed by 5 bases and V by 4 bases; bases with no gene match: 8. The CDR3 length is 16 residues. What was sequenced was PBMCs. The clonotype originates from a woman aged 25 to 39 in good health and CMV-seropositive. This chain connects TRBV4-3 to TRBJ1-4; 9 bases are shared with TRBD1. The CDR3 region has the DNA TGCGCCAGCAGCCCGGGGATTGGGACAGGGAATGAAAAACTGTTTTTT. The encoded protein is CASSPGIGTGNEKLFF.